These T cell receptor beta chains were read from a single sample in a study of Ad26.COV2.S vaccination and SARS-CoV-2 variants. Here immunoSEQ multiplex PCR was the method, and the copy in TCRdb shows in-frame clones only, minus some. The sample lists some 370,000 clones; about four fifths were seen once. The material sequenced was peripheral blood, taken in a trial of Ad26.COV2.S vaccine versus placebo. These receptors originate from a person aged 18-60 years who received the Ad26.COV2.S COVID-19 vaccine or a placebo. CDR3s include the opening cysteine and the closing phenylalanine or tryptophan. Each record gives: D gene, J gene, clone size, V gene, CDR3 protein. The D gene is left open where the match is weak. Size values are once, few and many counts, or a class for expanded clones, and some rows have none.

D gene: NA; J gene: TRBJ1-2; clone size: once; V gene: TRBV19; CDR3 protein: CASTLGEEVGYTF
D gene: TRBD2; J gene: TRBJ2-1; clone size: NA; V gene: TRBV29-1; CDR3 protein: CSGLAGLSYNEQFF
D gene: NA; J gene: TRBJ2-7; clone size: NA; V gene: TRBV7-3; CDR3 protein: CASSSGGEQYF
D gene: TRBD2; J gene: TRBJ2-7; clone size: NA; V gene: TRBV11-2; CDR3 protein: CASSRRLAGEDEQYF
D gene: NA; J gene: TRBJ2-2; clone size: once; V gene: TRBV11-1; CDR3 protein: CASSVGQMNTGELFF
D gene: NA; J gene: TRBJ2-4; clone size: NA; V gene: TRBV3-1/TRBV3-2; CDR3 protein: CASSQEHAGLTNIQYF
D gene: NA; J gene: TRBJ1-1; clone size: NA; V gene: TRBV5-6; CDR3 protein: CASSLQSDTEAFF
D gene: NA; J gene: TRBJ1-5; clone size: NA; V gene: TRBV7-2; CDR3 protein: CASRLSGNQPQHF
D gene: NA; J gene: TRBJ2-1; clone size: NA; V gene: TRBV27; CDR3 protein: CASSLGLEFF
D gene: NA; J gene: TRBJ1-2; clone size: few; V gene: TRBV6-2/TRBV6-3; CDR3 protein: CASSYIGGTSGYTF
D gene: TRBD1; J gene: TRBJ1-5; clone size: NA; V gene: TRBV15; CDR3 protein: CATSRGTGSQPQHF
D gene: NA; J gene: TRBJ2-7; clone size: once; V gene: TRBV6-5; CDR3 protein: CASSHTGSEQYF